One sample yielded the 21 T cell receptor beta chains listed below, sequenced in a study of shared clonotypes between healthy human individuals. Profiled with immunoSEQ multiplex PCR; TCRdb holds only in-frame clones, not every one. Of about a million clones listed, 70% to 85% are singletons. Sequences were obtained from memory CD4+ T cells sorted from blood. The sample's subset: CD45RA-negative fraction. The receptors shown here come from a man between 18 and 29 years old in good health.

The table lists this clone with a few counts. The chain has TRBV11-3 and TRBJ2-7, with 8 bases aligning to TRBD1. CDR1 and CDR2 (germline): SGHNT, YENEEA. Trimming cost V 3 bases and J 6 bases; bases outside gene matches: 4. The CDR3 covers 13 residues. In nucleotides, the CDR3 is TGTGCCAGCAGCTTGTCAGGGGGCTCCGAGCAGTACTTC. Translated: CASSLSGGSEQYF. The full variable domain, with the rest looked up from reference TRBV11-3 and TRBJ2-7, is EAGVVQSPRYKIIEKKQPVAFWCNPISGHNTLYWYLQNLGQGPELLIRYENEEAVDDSQLPKDRFSAERLKGVDSTLKIQPAELGDSAVYLCASSLSGGSEQYFGPGTRLTVT.

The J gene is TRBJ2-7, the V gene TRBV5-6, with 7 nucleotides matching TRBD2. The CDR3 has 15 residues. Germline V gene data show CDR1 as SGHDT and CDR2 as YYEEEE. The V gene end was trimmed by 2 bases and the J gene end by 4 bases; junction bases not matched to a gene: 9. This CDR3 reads CASSFKVGAGYEQYF. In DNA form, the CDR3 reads TGTGCCAGCAGCTTTAAGGTGGGAGCGGGGTACGAGCAGTACTTC.

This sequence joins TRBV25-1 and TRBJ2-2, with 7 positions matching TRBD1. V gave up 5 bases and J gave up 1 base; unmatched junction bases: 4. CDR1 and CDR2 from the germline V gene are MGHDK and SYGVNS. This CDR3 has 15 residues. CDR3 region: CASSRRQGNTGELFF. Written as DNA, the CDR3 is TGTGCCAGCAGTAGGCGACAGGGGAACACCGGGGAGCTGTTTTTT. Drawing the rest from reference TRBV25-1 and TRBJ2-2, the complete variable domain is EADIYQTPRYLVIGTGKKITLECSQTMGHDKMYWYQQDPGMELHLIHYSYGVNSTEKGDLSSESTVSRIRTEHFPLTLESARPSHTSQYLCASSRRQGNTGELFFGEGSRLTVL.

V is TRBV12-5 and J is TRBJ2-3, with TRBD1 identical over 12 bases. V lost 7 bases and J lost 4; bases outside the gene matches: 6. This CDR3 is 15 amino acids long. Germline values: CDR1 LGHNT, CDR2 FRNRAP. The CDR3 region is CASALGDRGPDTQYF. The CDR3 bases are TGTGCTAGTGCCCTCGGGGACAGGGGGCCAGATACGCAGTATTTT.

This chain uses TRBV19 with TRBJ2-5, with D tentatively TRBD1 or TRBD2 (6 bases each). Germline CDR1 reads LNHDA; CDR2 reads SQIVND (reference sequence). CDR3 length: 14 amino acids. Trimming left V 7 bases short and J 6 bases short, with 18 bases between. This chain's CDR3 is CASTPGGSKQTQYF. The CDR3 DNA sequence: TGTGCCAGTACCCCCGGGGGCTCAAAGCAGACCCAGTACTTC.

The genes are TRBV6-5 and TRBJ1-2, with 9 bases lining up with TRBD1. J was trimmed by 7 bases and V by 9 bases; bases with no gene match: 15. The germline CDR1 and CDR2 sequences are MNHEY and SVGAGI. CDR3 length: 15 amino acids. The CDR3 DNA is TGTGCCAGTACCCGGGACAGGGACTCCATCGGTGGCTACACCTTC. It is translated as CASTRDRDSIGGYTF.

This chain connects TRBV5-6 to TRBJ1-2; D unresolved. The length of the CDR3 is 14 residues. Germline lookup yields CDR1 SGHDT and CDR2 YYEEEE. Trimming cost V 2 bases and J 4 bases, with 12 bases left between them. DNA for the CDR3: TGTGCCAGCAGCTTTAGTCAGGCCAGCTATGGCTACACCTTC. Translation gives CASSFSQASYGYTF.

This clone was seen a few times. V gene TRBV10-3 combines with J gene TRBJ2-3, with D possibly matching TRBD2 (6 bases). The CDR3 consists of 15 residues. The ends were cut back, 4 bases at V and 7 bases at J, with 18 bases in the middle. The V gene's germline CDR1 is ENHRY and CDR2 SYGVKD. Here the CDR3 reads CAISGTGGRINTQYF. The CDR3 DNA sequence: TGTGCCATCAGTGGCACTGGGGGGAGGATAAATACGCAGTATTTT.

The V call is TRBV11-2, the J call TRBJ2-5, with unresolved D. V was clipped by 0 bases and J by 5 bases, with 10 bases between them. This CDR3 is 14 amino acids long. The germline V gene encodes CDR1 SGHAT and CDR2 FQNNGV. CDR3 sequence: CASSLDLLGETQYF. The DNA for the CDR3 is TGTGCCAGCAGCTTAGACCTTCTGGGGGAGACCCAGTACTTC.

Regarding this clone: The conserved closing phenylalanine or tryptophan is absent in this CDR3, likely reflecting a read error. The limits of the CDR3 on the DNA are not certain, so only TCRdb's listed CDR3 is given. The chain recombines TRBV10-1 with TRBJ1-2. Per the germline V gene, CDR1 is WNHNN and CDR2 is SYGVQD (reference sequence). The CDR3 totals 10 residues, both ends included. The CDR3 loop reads CASRNRDRRK.

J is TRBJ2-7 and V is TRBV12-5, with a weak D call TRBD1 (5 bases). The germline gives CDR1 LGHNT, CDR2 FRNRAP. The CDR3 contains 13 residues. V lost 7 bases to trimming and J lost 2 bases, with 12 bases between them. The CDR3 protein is CASAQGSTYEQYF. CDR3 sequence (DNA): TGTGCTAGTGCTCAGGGATCTACCTACGAGCAGTACTTC.

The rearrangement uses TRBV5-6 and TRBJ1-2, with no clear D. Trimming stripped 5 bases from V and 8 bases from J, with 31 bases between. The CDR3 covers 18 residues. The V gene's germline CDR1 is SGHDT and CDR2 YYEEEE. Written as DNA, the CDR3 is TGTGCCAGCAGTTTGCGTACCCCGACCGGGAGCGGAACGCGGGGCTACACCTTC. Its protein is CASSLRTPTGSGTRGYTF. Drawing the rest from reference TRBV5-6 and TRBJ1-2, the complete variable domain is DAGVTQSPTHLIKTRGQQVTLRCSPKSGHDTVSWYQQALGQGPQFIFQYYEEEERQRGNFPDRFSGHQFPNYSSELNVNALLLGDSALYLCASSLRTPTGSGTRGYTFGSGTRLTVV.

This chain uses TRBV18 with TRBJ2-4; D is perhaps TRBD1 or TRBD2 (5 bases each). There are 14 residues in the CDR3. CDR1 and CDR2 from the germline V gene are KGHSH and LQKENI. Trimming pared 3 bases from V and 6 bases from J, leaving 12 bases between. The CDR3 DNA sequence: TGTGCCAGCTCACCCGAGGGGAGTACAAACATTCAGTACTTC. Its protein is CASSPEGSTNIQYF.

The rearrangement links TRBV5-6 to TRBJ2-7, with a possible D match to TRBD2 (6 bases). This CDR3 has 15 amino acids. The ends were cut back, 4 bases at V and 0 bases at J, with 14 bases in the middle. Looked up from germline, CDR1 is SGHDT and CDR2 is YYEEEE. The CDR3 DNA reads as TGTGCCAGCAGCCCGGGGGATATGGTCTCCTACGAGCAGTACTTC. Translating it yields CASSPGDMVSYEQYF.

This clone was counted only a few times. Here the CDR3 reads CASSLSSGGTNTGELFF. CDR3 sequence (DNA): TGCGCCAGCAGCTTGTCTAGCGGGGGGACGAACACCGGGGAGCTGTTTTTT. The chain combines TRBV5-1 with TRBJ2-2; TRBD2 matches 11 bases. This CDR3 is built from 17 residues. The V gene end was trimmed by 1 base and the J gene end by 0 bases; junction bases not matched to a gene: 2. CDR1 SGHRS and CDR2 YFSETQ come from the germline V gene.

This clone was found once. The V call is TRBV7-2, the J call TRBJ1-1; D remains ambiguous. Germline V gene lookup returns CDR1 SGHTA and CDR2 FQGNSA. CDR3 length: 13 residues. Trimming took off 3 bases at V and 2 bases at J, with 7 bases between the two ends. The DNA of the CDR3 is TGTGCCAGCAGCTTCGGCAGTAACACTGAAGCTTTCTTT. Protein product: CASSFGSNTEAFF.

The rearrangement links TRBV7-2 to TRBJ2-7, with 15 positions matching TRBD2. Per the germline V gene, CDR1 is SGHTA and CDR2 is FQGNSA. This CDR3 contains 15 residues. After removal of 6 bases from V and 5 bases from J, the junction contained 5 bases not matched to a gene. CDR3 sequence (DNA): TGTGCCAGCAGGTCCGGACTAGCGGGAGGGAACGAGCAGTACTTC. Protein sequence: CASRSGLAGGNEQYF.

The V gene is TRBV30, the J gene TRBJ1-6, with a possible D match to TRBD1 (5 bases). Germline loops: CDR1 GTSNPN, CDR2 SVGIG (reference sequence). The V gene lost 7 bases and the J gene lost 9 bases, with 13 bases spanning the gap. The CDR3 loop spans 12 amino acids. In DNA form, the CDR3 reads TGTGCCTTAATCCAGGGAACTTCACCCCTCCACTTT. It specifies CALIQGTSPLHF.

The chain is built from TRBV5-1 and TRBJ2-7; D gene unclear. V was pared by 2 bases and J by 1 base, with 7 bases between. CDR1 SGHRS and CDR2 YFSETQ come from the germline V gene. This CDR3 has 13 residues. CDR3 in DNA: TGCGCCAGCAGCTTCTCTGCATCCTACGAGCAGTACTTC. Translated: CASSFSASYEQYF.

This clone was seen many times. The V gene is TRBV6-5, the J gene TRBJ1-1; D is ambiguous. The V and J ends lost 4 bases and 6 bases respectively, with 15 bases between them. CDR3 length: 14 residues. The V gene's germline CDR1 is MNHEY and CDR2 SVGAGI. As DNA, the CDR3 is TGTGCCAGCAGTTCTGCGGAAGTTTGGGCTGAAGCTTTCTTT. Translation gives CASSSAEVWAEAFF.

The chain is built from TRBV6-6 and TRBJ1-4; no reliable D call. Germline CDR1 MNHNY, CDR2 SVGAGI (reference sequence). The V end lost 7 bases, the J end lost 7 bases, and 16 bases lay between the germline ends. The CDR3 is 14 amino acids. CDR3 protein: CASNTGMRVEKLFF. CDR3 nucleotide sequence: TGTGCCAGCAACACGGGGATGAGGGTTGAAAAACTGTTTTTT.